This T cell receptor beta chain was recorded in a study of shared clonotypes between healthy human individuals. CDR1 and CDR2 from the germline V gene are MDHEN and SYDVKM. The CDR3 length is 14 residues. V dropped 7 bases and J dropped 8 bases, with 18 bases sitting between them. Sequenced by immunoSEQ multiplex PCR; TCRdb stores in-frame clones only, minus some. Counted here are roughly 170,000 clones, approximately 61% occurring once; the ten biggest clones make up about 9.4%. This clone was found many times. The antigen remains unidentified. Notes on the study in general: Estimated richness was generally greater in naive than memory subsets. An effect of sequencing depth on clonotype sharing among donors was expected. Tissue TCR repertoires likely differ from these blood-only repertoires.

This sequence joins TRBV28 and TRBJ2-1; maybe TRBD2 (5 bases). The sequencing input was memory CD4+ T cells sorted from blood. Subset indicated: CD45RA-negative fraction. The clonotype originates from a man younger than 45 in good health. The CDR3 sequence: CASNGGLSGDEQFF. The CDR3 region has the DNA TGTGCCAGCAATGGAGGCCTTTCTGGCGATGAGCAGTTCTTC.